The 5 T cell receptor beta chains reported below all come from one sample, sequenced in a study of blood T cells in healthy people across ages. With a J-beta primer mix and a sample-barcoded 5' primer, a second PCR ran roughly 6 to 11 cycles. TCRdb passed the 5' RACE reads through MiXCR, listing each CDR3 protein once. The sample contains around 2 million distinct CDR3 sequences, around 42% of which appear only once. Sequences were obtained from blood. These receptors originate from a human donor in good health.

V usage is TRBV7-2 and J usage is TRBJ2-6; D gene unclear. The CDR3 runs to 17 residues. Trimming took 2 bases from V and 0 from J, leaving 11 bases between them. Germline V gives CDR1 SGHTA, CDR2 FQGNSA. The CDR3 sequence is CASSLLGVLSGANVLTF. CDR3 nucleotide sequence: TGTGCCAGCAGCTTACTGGGCGTTCTCTCTGGGGCCAACGTCCTGACTTTC.

As for this clonotype: A read error may explain this, as a much larger clone is one base away. The chain carries TRBV4-1 and TRBJ2-7; D is ambiguous. V shed 1 base and J shed 6 bases, with 10 bases lying between them. This CDR3 region has 13 residues. The germline gives CDR1 MGHRA, CDR2 YSYEKL. The CDR3: CASSQGRACEQYF. Here the CDR3 DNA reads TGCGCCAGCAGCCAAGGCAGAGCCTGCGAGCAGTACTTC.

There are a few counts of this clonotype. The CDR3 loop is CASSVSSGSSYNEQFF. The CDR3, as DNA: TGTGCCAGCAGCGTCTCTAGCGGGAGCTCCTACAATGAGCAGTTCTTC. The chain combines TRBV7-8 with TRBJ2-1; TRBD2 matches at 10 bases. Germline CDR1 reads SGHVS; CDR2 reads FQNEAQ. This CDR3 contains 16 residues. V lost 5 bases to trimming and J lost 0 bases; unmatched junction nucleotides: 4.

The sample holds a few counts of this clonotype. V and J are TRBV7-3 and TRBJ2-1, with D perhaps matching TRBD2 (5 bases). This CDR3 has 14 amino acids. V lost 5 bases and J lost 5, with 13 bases in between. In germline, CDR1 is SGHTA, CDR2 FQGTGA. CDR3 DNA: TGTGCCAGCAGCCCCGGCGGGTGGAACAATGAGCAGTTCTTC. Protein product: CASSPGGWNNEQFF. Full variable domain (outside the CDR3, taken from reference TRBV7-3 and TRBJ2-1): GAGVSQTPSNKVTEKGKYVELRCDPISGHTALYWYRQSLGQGPEFLIYFQGTGAADDSGLPNDRFFAVRPEGSVSTLKIQRTERGDSAVYLCASSPGGWNNEQFFGPGTRLTVL.

The chain joins TRBV28 to TRBJ2-2; TRBD1 matches at 8 bases. Losses at the gene ends were 7 bases for V and 4 bases for J; bases not matched to a gene: 11. Germline CDR1 reads MDHEN; CDR2 reads SYDVKM. The CDR3 consists of 16 residues. CDR3 region: CASTNLDRDITGELFF. The CDR3 nucleotides are TGTGCCAGCACCAATTTGGACAGGGACATCACCGGGGAGCTGTTTTTT.